This section outlines one T cell receptor beta chain sequence together with its context. The target antigen is unknown. The naive CD8 population came from CD45RO-negative cells selected for CCR7, without terminally differentiated effector memory CD45RA+ cells. Execution of the assay was at deep level. This table comes from immunoSEQ multiplex PCR, and its TCRdb copy is limited to in-frame clones, with some not included. The table has 2 million to 2.5 million clones, about 95% seen once. This sample is part of a study of shared clonotypes between healthy human individuals. Regarding the study as a whole: Sequencing depth was a factor that was expected to affect clonotype sharing among donors. Of the naive CD4 clonotypes, around 4.7% were shared across four donors. Shared clonotypes across all four donors exceeded non-shared ones in generation probability.

This TCR was recovered from a man between 18 and 29 years old in good health. Material: naive CD8+ T cells sorted from blood.

The CDR3 loop is CASSQDREGTGELFF. The CDR3 region has the DNA TGTGCCAGTAGTCAGGACAGGGAGGGCACCGGGGAGCTGTTTTTT. The genes are TRBV19 and TRBJ2-2; the D gene is possibly TRBD1 (8 bases). The germline CDR1 and CDR2 sequences are LNHDA and SQIVND (reference sequence). The CDR3 totals 15 residues. V shed 5 bases and J shed 4 bases, with 14 bases lying between them.